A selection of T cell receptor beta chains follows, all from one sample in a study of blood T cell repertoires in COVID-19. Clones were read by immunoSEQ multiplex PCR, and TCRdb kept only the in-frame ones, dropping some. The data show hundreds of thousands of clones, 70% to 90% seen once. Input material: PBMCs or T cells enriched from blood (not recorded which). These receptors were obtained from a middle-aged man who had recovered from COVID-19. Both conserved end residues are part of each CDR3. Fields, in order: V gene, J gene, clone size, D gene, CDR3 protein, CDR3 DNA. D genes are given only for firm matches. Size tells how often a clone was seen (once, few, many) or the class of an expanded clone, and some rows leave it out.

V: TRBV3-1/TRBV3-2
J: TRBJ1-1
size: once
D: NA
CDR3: CASSQGGGWNTEAFF
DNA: TGTGCCAGCAGCCAAGGTGGAGGATGGAACACTGAAGCTTTCTTT

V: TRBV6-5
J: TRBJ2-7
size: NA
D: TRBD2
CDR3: CASRVSGASYEQYF
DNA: TGTGCCAGCAGGGTTAGCGGGGCTTCCTACGAGCAGTACTTC

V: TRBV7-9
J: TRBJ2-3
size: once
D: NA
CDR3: CASSSQGLYTDTQYF
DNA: TGTGCCAGCAGCTCCCAGGGACTGTACACAGATACGCAGTATTTT

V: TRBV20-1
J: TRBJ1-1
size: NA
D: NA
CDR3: CSAGGLQGFF
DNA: TGCAGTGCCGGAGGACTTCAAGGTTTCTTT

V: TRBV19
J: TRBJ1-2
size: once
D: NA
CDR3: CAVGQDRNYGYTF
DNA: TGTGCGGTAGGACAAGACCGGAACTATGGCTACACCTTC

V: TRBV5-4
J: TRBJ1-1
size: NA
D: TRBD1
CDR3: CASRSGTGTTEAFF
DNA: TGTGCCAGCAGATCCGGGACAGGTACCACTGAAGCTTTCTTT

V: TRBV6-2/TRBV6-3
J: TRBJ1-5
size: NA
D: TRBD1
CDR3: CASSNLDRGRSNQPQHF
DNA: TGTGCCAGCAGCAACCTCGACAGGGGGCGTAGCAATCAGCCCCAGCATTTT

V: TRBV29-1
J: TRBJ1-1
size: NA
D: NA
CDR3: CSVDLPRTVTEAFF
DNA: TGCAGCGTTGATCTGCCCCGGACAGTTACTGAAGCTTTCTTT

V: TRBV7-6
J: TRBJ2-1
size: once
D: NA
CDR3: CASSLARGGGGNEQFF
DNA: TGTGCCAGCAGCTTAGCGCGGGGAGGGGGAGGGAATGAGCAGTTCTTC

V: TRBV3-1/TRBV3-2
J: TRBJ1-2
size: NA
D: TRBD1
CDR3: CASSYTGGNYGYTF
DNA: TGTGCCAGCAGCTATACAGGGGGAAACTATGGCTACACCTTC

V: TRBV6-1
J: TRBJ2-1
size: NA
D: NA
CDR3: CASSEHASTTGNEQFF
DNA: TGTGCCAGCAGTGAACACGCTAGCACCACCGGCAATGAGCAGTTCTTC

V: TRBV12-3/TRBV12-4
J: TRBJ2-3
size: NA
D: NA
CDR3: CASTPLDRGRRYF
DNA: TGTGCCAGCACCCCACTAGACCGAGGTCGCAGGTATTTT

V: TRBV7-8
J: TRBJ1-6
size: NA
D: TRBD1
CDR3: CASSLIGTGVGSPLHF
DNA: TGTGCCAGCAGCTTAATCGGGACAGGGGTGGGTTCACCCCTCCACTTT

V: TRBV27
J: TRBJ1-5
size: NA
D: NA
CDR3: CASSSGQPNQPQHF
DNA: TGTGCCAGCAGTTCCGGACAGCCGAATCAGCCCCAGCATTTT

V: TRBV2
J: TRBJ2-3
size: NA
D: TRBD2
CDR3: CASSEPAGGSTDTQYF
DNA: TGTGCCAGCAGTGAACCAGCGGGGGGTAGCACAGATACGCAGTATTTT

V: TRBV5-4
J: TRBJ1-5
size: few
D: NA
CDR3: CASSLSGSAQPQHF
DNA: TGTGCCAGCAGCTTGAGCGGGTCGGCTCAGCCCCAGCATTTT

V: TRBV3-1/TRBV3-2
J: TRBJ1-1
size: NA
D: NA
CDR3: CASSALDKGTEAFF
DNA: TGTGCCAGCAGCGCCCTTGACAAGGGGACTGAAGCTTTCTTT

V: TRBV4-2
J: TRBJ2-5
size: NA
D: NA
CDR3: CASSLMRGETQYF
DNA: TGTGCCAGCAGCCTAATGAGGGGGGAGACCCAGTACTTC

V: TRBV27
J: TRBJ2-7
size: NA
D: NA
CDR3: CASSFTGDYEQYF
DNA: TGTGCCAGCAGTTTCACAGGAGACTACGAGCAGTACTTC

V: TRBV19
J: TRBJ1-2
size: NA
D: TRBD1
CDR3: CASSPLDRGDYHGYTF
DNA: TGTGCCAGTAGTCCATTAGACAGGGGAGATTACCATGGCTACACCTTC

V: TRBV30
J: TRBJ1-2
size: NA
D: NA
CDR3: CAWSSDTYGYTF
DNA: TGTGCCTGGAGTTCGGACACGTATGGCTACACCTTC

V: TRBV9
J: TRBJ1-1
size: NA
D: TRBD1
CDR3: CASSVGGQILTEAFF
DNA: TGTGCCAGCAGCGTAGGGGGACAGATCCTAACAGAAGCTTTCTTT

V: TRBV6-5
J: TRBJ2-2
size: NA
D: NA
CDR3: CASRINTGELFF
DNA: TGTGCCAGCAGAATAAACACCGGGGAGCTGTTTTTT

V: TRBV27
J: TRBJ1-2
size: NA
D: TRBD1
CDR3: CASSRDRDNYGYTF
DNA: TGTGCCAGCAGTAGGGACAGGGATAACTATGGCTACACCTTC

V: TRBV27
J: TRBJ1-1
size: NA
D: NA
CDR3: CASSRSGGWTEAFF
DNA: TGTGCCAGCAGTCGCTCGGGGGGATGGACTGAAGCTTTCTTT

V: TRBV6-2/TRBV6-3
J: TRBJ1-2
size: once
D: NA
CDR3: CASSLGDGNYGYTF
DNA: TGTGCCAGCAGCCTAGGGGATGGTAACTATGGCTACACCTTC

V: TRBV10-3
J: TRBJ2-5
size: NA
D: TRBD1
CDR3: CATGTEKETQYF
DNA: TGTGCCACAGGGACAGAAAAAGAGACCCAGTACTTC

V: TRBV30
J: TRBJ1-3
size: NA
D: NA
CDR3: CAWTGISGNTIYF
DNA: TGTGCCTGGACGGGAATCTCTGGAAACACCATATATTTT

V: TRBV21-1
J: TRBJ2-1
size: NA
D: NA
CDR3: CATKVRGEQFF
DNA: TGTGCCACCAAGGTTCGGGGTGAGCAGTTCTTC

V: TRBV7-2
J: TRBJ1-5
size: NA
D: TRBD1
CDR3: CASSERTGFNQPQHF
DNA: TGTGCCAGCAGCGAGAGGACAGGGTTCAATCAGCCCCAGCATTTT

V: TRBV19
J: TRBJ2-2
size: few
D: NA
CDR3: CVTTTGQPGELFF
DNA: TGTGTGACCACAACAGGGCAACCCGGGGAGCTGTTTTTT

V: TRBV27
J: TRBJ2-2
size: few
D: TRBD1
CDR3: CASSSTGTVNTGELFF
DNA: TGTGCCAGCAGCTCGACCGGGACAGTCAACACCGGGGAGCTGTTTTTT

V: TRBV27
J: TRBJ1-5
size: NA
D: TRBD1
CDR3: CASRPGTGGSQPQHF
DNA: TGTGCCAGCAGGCCGGGGACAGGGGGGAGTCAGCCCCAGCATTTT

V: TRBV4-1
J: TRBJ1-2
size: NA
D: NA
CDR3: CASSHRFPGNYGYTF
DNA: TGCGCCAGCAGCCATAGGTTCCCAGGAAACTATGGCTACACCTTC

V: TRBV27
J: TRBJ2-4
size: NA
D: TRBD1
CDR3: CASSWTGENIQYF
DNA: TGTGCCAGCAGTTGGACAGGGGAAAACATTCAGTACTTC